This is a list of T cell receptor beta chains from one sample in a study of blood T cell repertoires in COVID-19. Only in-frame clones appear in the TCRdb table, and some are missing; sequencing was by immunoSEQ multiplex PCR. Here the sample spans about 52,000 clones, roughly four fifths being singletons. Material: peripheral blood. The receptors were sampled from a woman aged 80 or over with COVID-19, enrolled during active disease. Both conserved end residues are part of each CDR3. Each record gives: CDR3 DNA, CDR3 protein, J gene, D gene, V gene, clone size. D genes are given only for firm matches. Some rows have no size entry. The others give once, few or many, or a class for an expanded clone.

DNA: TGTGCCAGCGGAGGGGGCCCAGATACGCAGTATTTT; CDR3: CASGGGPDTQYF; J: TRBJ2-3; D: NA; V: TRBV28; size: NA
DNA: TGTGCCAGTAGTATACTACAGACCTCCTCGACTAATGAAAAACTGTTTTTT; CDR3: CASSILQTSSTNEKLFF; J: TRBJ1-4; D: NA; V: TRBV19; size: NA
DNA: TGTGCCAGCAGCCTTCAACAGAATGAAGCTTTCTTT; CDR3: CASSLQQNEAFF; J: TRBJ1-1; D: NA; V: TRBV2; size: NA
DNA: TGTGCCAGTAGTATGCTAGGGGGTTTTTACAATGAGCAGTTCTTC; CDR3: CASSMLGGFYNEQFF; J: TRBJ2-1; D: NA; V: TRBV19; size: NA
DNA: TGTGCCAGCAAAGGGGAGAATGGACTAGTATCTGGAAACACCATATATTTT; CDR3: CASKGENGLVSGNTIYF; J: TRBJ1-3; D: NA; V: TRBV28; size: NA
DNA: TGTGCCAGCGGAGCAGGGCAAGAGACCCAGTACTTC; CDR3: CASGAGQETQYF; J: TRBJ2-5; D: NA; V: TRBV11-3; size: NA
DNA: TGTGCCAGCAGCCTTTTAGGGGGTCAGGACACTGAAGCTTTCTTT; CDR3: CASSLLGGQDTEAFF; J: TRBJ1-1; D: NA; V: TRBV6-5; size: NA
DNA: TGTGCCAGCAGTTCACCGGGACAGAACACCGTTAACTATGGCTACACCTTC; CDR3: CASSSPGQNTVNYGYTF; J: TRBJ1-2; D: TRBD1; V: TRBV6-2/TRBV6-3; size: NA
DNA: TGTGCCAGCAGCGCAATAGGACAGACAACGTACGAGCAGTACTTC; CDR3: CASSAIGQTTYEQYF; J: TRBJ2-7; D: NA; V: TRBV7-9; size: few
DNA: TGTGCCAGCAGCCGAGGACAGGGGCTGGCCGGGGAGACCCAGCATTTT; CDR3: CASSRGQGLAGETQHF; J: TRBJ1-5; D: TRBD1; V: TRBV3-1/TRBV3-2; size: NA
DNA: TGCGCCAGCAGCTTGGTAGGACTAGCCCAACACTACGAGCAGTACTTC; CDR3: CASSLVGLAQHYEQYF; J: TRBJ2-7; D: TRBD2; V: TRBV5-1; size: NA
DNA: TGTGCCAGCAGCTTATTCGCAGGGGCGAGCTATGGCTACACCTTC; CDR3: CASSLFAGASYGYTF; J: TRBJ1-2; D: NA; V: TRBV7-6; size: NA
DNA: TGCAGCGCCCGGGACAGGAGCCTCTACGGCTACACCTTC; CDR3: CSARDRSLYGYTF; J: TRBJ1-2; D: TRBD1; V: TRBV29-1; size: NA
DNA: TGTGCCAGCAGCCAAGGACTAGCGGGAGGAGGTGAGCAGTTCTTC; CDR3: CASSQGLAGGGEQFF; J: TRBJ2-1; D: TRBD2; V: TRBV3-1/TRBV3-2; size: NA
DNA: TGTGCCAGTAACAGACAGCCTAACTATGGCTACACCTTC; CDR3: CASNRQPNYGYTF; J: TRBJ1-2; D: NA; V: TRBV19; size: NA
DNA: TGTGCCAGCAGACCCGGGAGATTAAAACTGTTTTTT; CDR3: CASRPGRLKLFF; J: TRBJ1-4; D: NA; V: TRBV2; size: NA
DNA: TGTGCCAGCAGCCAAGCCCCCGTCGGGAATACTGAAGCTTTCTTT; CDR3: CASSQAPVGNTEAFF; J: TRBJ1-1; D: NA; V: TRBV3-1/TRBV3-2; size: NA
DNA: TGCGCCAGCGATCCCGAGGGGGCCGGGAATTTCATGAACACTGAAGCTTTCTTT; CDR3: CASDPEGAGNFMNTEAFF; J: TRBJ1-1; D: TRBD1; V: TRBV10-2; size: NA
DNA: TGTGCCAGCAGTCTTGACAGTAATGAAGCTTTCTTT; CDR3: CASSLDSNEAFF; J: TRBJ1-1; D: NA; V: TRBV28; size: once
DNA: TGTGCCAGTAGTACCAATCCGGGACAGGGTAACACCGGGGAGCTGTTTTTT; CDR3: CASSTNPGQGNTGELFF; J: TRBJ2-2; D: TRBD1; V: TRBV19; size: NA
DNA: TGTGCCAGCAGCGACTACAGGGGAGGCGGCTACACCTTC; CDR3: CASSDYRGGGYTF; J: TRBJ1-2; D: TRBD1; V: TRBV6-5; size: NA
DNA: TGTGCCAGCAGCCCATGGACAGGGGTGGGCCCTGAAGCTTTCTTT; CDR3: CASSPWTGVGPEAFF; J: TRBJ1-1; D: TRBD1; V: TRBV9; size: NA
DNA: TGCGCCAGCAGCTTGGCCGGGGGAGCTGGGGCCAACGTCCTGACTTTC; CDR3: CASSLAGGAGANVLTF; J: TRBJ2-6; D: NA; V: TRBV5-1; size: NA
DNA: TGTGCCAGCAGCCCGGGGGCAGCGGGAGGGCCAGGGGCAGATACGCAGTATTTT; CDR3: CASSPGAAGGPGADTQYF; J: TRBJ2-3; D: TRBD2; V: TRBV7-9; size: NA
DNA: TGTGCCAGCAGTTCTCGCCGGACAGGGAGTGAGACCCAGTACTTC; CDR3: CASSSRRTGSETQYF; J: TRBJ2-5; D: TRBD1; V: TRBV7-9; size: NA
DNA: TGTGCCAGCAGTCCGACTTTTAGCTCCTACAATGAGCAGTTCTTC; CDR3: CASSPTFSSYNEQFF; J: TRBJ2-1; D: NA; V: TRBV27; size: NA
DNA: TGTGCCAGTAGTACGGGAACAGGGGACGGAAACACCATATATTTT; CDR3: CASSTGTGDGNTIYF; J: TRBJ1-3; D: TRBD1; V: TRBV19; size: NA
DNA: TGCGCCAGCAGCCCACATTCAAGCGGATACACCGGGGAGCTGTTTTTT; CDR3: CASSPHSSGYTGELFF; J: TRBJ2-2; D: NA; V: TRBV4-1; size: NA
DNA: TGCGCCAGCAGCCATGGAAGAGCGCGGAGCACAGATACGCAGTATTTT; CDR3: CASSHGRARSTDTQYF; J: TRBJ2-3; D: NA; V: TRBV4-1; size: NA
DNA: TGTGCCAGCAGCCCAGAGGACAAATTGAACACTGAAGCTTTCTTT; CDR3: CASSPEDKLNTEAFF; J: TRBJ1-1; D: NA; V: TRBV5-6; size: few
DNA: TGTGCCAGCAGCACCACGGTCAGGGGGCTATCACCCCTCCACTTT; CDR3: CASSTTVRGLSPLHF; J: TRBJ1-6; D: TRBD1; V: TRBV7-2; size: NA
DNA: TGTGCCAGCAGCTCCGGAACGACTAGCGGGACATACGAGCAGTACTTC; CDR3: CASSSGTTSGTYEQYF; J: TRBJ2-7; D: TRBD2; V: TRBV11-2; size: NA
DNA: TGCAGCGCTCCCCCCCGGAGGGTGGACACTGAAGCTTTCTTT; CDR3: CSAPPRRVDTEAFF; J: TRBJ1-1; D: NA; V: TRBV29-1; size: NA
DNA: TGTGCCTCTAATCCCGGGACTAGCGGCCCCGGGGAGACCCAGTACTTC; CDR3: CASNPGTSGPGETQYF; J: TRBJ2-5; D: TRBD2; V: TRBV30; size: once
DNA: TGTGCCAGCAGCGTCCATGGGACAGGGGGCATTTTCGATGGCTACACCTTC; CDR3: CASSVHGTGGIFDGYTF; J: TRBJ1-2; D: TRBD1; V: TRBV9; size: NA
DNA: TGTGCCAGCAGCGTACAGGGTACCGGGGAGCTGTTTTTT; CDR3: CASSVQGTGELFF; J: TRBJ2-2; D: NA; V: TRBV9; size: once
DNA: TGTGCCAGCACGGATCAGGCCCACTATGGCTACACCTTC; CDR3: CASTDQAHYGYTF; J: TRBJ1-2; D: NA; V: TRBV5-6; size: NA
DNA: TGTGCCAGCAGGGGACAGGGTTACACTGAAGCTTTCTTT; CDR3: CASRGQGYTEAFF; J: TRBJ1-1; D: TRBD1; V: TRBV12-3/TRBV12-4; size: NA
DNA: TGTGCCAGCAGTTACCTCGGACAGGGAGGGCAGCCCCAGCATTTT; CDR3: CASSYLGQGGQPQHF; J: TRBJ1-5; D: TRBD1; V: TRBV27; size: NA
DNA: TGTGCCAGCAGTGCCCCGGACTTTGGTCGGGAAAAACTGTTTTTT; CDR3: CASSAPDFGREKLFF; J: TRBJ1-4; D: NA; V: TRBV2; size: NA
DNA: TGTGCCAGCAGCCTAGGGGACAGCCCAGGATATACCCAGTACTTC; CDR3: CASSLGDSPGYTQYF; J: TRBJ2-5; D: TRBD1; V: TRBV7-2; size: NA
DNA: TGTGCCAGCTCCCCCGAGGAGGTTCCCACCTACGAGCAGTACTTC; CDR3: CASSPEEVPTYEQYF; J: TRBJ2-7; D: NA; V: TRBV18; size: NA
DNA: TGTGCCAGCAGTTCAGTTGGGACTAGCACCTACGAGCAGTACTTC; CDR3: CASSSVGTSTYEQYF; J: TRBJ2-7; D: TRBD2; V: TRBV7-9; size: NA
DNA: TGTGCCAGCAGCCAAGTAGCGGGACAGGGGGTGGCTAATGAAAAACTGTTTTTT; CDR3: CASSQVAGQGVANEKLFF; J: TRBJ1-4; D: TRBD1; V: TRBV4-2; size: NA
DNA: TGTTTGCAGGGCCGGGAGTTTGCAGATACGCAGTATTTT; CDR3: CLQGREFADTQYF; J: TRBJ2-3; D: NA; V: TRBV2; size: NA
DNA: TGTGCCAGCAGCCCGGGACAGGCCTCGGGGTACACCTTC; CDR3: CASSPGQASGYTF; J: TRBJ1-2; D: TRBD1; V: TRBV11-2; size: NA
DNA: TGTGCCAGCAGCGGTGGAGAAAGCACAGATACGCAGTATTTT; CDR3: CASSGGESTDTQYF; J: TRBJ2-3; D: NA; V: TRBV6-4; size: NA
DNA: TGTGCCAGCAGTTTTTCCGACAGGATGAACTATGGCTACACCTTC; CDR3: CASSFSDRMNYGYTF; J: TRBJ1-2; D: NA; V: TRBV27; size: NA
DNA: TGTGCCAGCAGTAATGGACAGGGGGGTCCCTACGAGCAGTACTTC; CDR3: CASSNGQGGPYEQYF; J: TRBJ2-7; D: TRBD1; V: TRBV6-5; size: NA
DNA: TGTGCCAGCAGTGAATATCCCCGCCATGGGAGTTCACCCCTCCACTTT; CDR3: CASSEYPRHGSSPLHF; J: TRBJ1-6; D: NA; V: TRBV6-1; size: once